This T cell receptor beta chain was sequenced for a study of chemoradiotherapy in HPV16-positive cancers. Regarding the study as a whole: During treatment, candidate HPV-specific clones and E7-related motifs expanded in tumor. The functional HPV-specific definition rests on just a couple of HPV16-positive patients. For HPV16-positive patients, expanding HPV-responsive T cells associated with longer recurrence-free survival.

This clone turned up a few times. The target antigen is unknown. Produced via immunoSEQ multiplex PCR; TCRdb's table is partial and in-frame only. The table shows some 10,000 clones, with under 80% occurring only once. Over chemoradiotherapy, repertoires were sampled more than once. V shed 5 bases, J shed 8 bases, and the junction held 4 bases outside the gene matches. The germline CDR1 and CDR2 sequences are SGHAT and FQNNGV. This CDR3 is 12 amino acids long. The rearrangement joins TRBV11-2 to TRBJ1-2, with 8 bases aligning to TRBD1. The sequence derives from a human donor with HPV-associated anogenital cancer. This specimen was collected from a patient who underwent chemoradiotherapy. The CDR3 DNA reads as TGTGCCAGCAGCCCCGGACAGGGAGGCTACACCTTC. Translated, it gives CASSPGQGGYTF.